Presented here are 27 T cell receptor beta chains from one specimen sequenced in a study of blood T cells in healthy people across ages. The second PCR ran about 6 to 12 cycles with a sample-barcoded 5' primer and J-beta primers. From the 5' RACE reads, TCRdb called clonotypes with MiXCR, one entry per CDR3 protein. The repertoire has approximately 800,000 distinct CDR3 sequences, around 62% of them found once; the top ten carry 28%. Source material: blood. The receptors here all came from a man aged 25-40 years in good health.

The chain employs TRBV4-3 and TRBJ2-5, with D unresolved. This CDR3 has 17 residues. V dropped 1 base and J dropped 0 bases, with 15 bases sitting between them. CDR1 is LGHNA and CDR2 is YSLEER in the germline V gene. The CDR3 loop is CASSQVLSEGYQETQYF. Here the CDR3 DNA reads TGCGCCAGCAGCCAAGTACTTTCAGAAGGCTACCAAGAGACCCAGTACTTC.

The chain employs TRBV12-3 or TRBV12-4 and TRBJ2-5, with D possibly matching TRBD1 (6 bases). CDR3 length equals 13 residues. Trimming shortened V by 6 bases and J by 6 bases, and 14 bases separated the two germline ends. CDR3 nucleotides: TGTGCCAGCAGGTTCGAACAGGGAAAGACCCAGTACTTC. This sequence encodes CASRFEQGKTQYF.

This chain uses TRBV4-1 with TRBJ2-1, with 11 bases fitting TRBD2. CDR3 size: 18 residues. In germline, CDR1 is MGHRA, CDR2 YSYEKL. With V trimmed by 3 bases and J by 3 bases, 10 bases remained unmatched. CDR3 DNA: TGCGCCAGCAGCCAGGGGGCATCTAGCGGGGGGATCTACAATGAGCAGTTCTTC. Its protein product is CASSQGASSGGIYNEQFF.

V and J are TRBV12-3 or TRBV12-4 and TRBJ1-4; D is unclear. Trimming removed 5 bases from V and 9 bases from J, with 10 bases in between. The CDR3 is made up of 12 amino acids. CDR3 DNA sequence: TGTGCCAGCAGTGCAGGAAGTCAAAAACTGTTTTTT. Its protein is CASSAGSQKLFF.

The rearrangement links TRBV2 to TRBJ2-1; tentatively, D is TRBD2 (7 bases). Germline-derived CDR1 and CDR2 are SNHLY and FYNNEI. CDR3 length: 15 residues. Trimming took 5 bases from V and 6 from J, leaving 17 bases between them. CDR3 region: CASSKRDIIFNEQFF. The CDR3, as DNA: TGTGCCAGCAGTAAGCGGGACATCATTTTCAATGAGCAGTTCTTC.

The CDR3 DNA reads TGTGCCACCAGCAGAGATGACAGGGACCCCTACGAGCAGTACTTC. This sequence encodes CATSRDDRDPYEQYF. The rearrangement links TRBV15 to TRBJ2-7; TRBD1 matches 7 bases. This CDR3 region has 15 residues. Germline values: CDR1 LNHNV, CDR2 YYDKDF (reference sequence). V was pared by 0 bases and J by 2 bases, with 4 bases of the junction left unmatched.

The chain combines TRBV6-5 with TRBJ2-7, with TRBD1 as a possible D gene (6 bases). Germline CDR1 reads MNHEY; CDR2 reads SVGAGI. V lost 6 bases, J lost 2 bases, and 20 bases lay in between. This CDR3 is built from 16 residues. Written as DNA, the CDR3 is TGTGCCAGCAGCCCCGCTCTATCCGGGGACACCTACGAGCAGTACTTC. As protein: CASSPALSGDTYEQYF.

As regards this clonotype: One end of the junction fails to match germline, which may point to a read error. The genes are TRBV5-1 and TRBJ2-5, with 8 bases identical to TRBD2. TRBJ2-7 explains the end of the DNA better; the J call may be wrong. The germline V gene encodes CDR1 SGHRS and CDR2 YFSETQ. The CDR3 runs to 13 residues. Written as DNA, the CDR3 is TGCGCCAGCATCTTGGCTGCGGGGGGCGAGCAGTACTTC. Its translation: CASILAAGGEQYF.

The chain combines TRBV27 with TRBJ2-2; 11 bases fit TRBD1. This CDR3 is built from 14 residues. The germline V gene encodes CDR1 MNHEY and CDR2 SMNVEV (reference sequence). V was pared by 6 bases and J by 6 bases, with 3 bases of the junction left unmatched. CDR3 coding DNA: TGTGCCAGCAGCCGGACAGGGGGCTCCGGGGAGCTGTTTTTT. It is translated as CASSRTGGSGELFF.

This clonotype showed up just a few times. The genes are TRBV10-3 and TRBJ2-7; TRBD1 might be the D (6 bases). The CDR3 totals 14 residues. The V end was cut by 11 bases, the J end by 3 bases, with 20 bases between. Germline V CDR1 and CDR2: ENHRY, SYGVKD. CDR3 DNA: TGTGCCTCCACCTTGGGGCAGGGGCACTACGAGCAGTACTTC. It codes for CASTLGQGHYEQYF.

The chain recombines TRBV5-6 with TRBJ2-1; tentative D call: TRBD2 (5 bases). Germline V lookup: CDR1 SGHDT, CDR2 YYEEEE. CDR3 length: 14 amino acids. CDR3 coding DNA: TGTGCGAGTAAAAGAGACGGGACCTACAATGAGCAGTTCTTC. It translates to CASKRDGTYNEQFF.

CDR3 sequence reads: CASSFQQGGTEAFF. The CDR3 nucleotides are TGTGCCAGCAGTTTTCAACAGGGAGGGACTGAAGCTTTCTTT. J is TRBJ1-1 and V is TRBV28; weak D call: TRBD1 (6 bases). The CDR3 covers 14 residues. Germline CDR1 and CDR2: MDHEN and SYDVKM. V was shortened by 3 bases and J by 5 bases, with 13 bases between the two germline ends. Full variable domain (rest looked up from reference TRBV28 and TRBJ1-1): DVKVTQSSRYLVKRTGEKVFLECVQDMDHENMFWYRQDPGLGLRLIYFSYDVKMKEKGDIPEGYSVSREKKERFSLILESASTNQTSMYLCASSFQQGGTEAFFGQGTRLTVV.

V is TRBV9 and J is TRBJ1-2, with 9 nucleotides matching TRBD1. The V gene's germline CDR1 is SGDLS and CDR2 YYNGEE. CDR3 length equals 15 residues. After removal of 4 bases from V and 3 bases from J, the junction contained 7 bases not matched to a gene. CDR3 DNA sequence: TGTGCCAGCAGCCCGGGGACAGGGAGTGACTATGGCTACACCTTC. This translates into CASSPGTGSDYGYTF.

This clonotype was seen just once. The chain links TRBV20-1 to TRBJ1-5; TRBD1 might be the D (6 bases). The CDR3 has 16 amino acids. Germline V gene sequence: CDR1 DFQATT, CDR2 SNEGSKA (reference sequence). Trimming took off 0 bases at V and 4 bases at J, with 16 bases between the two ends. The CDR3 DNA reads TGCAGTGCTAGAGATATAGGGGACACCAGGAATCAGCCCCAGCATTTT. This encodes CSARDIGDTRNQPQHF.

The CDR3: CSVPTVGTDTQYF. In DNA form, the CDR3 reads TGCAGTGTTCCGACTGTTGGGACAGATACGCAGTATTTT. The J gene is TRBJ2-3, the V gene TRBV20-1; D unclear. Germline V gene data show CDR1 as DFQATT and CDR2 as SNEGSKA (reference sequence). The V and J ends lost 7 bases and 3 bases respectively, with 14 bases between them. The CDR3 consists of 13 residues.

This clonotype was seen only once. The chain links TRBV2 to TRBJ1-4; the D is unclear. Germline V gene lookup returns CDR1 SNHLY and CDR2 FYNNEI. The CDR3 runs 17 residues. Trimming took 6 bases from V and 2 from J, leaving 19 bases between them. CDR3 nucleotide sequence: TGTGCCAGCAGCTTGAAGGCCATCGGACTTACTAATGAAAAACTGTTTTTT. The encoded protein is CASSLKAIGLTNEKLFF.

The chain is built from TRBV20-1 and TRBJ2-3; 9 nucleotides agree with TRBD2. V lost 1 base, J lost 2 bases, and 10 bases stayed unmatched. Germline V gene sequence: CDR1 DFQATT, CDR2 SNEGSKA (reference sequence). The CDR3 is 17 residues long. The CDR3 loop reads CSARGVSSSGVTDTQYF. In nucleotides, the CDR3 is TGCAGTGCTAGAGGCGTCTCTTCTAGCGGGGTCACAGATACGCAGTATTTT.

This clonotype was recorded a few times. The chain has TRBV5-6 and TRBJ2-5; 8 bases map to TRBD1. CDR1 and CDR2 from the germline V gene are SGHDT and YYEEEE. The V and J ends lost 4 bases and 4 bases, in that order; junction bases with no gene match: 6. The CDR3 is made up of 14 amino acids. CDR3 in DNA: TGTGCCAGCAGCCTCTGGACAGGGACAGAGACCCAGTACTTC. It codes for CASSLWTGTETQYF.

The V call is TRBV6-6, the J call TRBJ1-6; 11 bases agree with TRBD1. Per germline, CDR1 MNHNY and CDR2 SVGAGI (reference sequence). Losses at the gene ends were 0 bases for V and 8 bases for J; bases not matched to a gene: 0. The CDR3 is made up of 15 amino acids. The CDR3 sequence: CASSYSGQGDSPLHF. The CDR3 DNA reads TGTGCCAGCAGTTACTCGGGACAGGGGGATTCACCCCTCCACTTT.

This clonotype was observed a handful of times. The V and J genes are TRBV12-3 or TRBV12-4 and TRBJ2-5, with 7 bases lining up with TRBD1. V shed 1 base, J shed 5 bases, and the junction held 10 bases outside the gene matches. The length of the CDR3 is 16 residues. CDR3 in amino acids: CASSLEGQSYGETQYF. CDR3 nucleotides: TGTGCCAGCAGTTTAGAGGGACAGTCTTATGGGGAGACCCAGTACTTC.

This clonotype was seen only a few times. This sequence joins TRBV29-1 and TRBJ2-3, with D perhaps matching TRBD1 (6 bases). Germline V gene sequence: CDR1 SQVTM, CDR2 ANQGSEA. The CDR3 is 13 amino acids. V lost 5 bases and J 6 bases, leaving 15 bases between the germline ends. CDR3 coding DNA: TGCAGCGTTACATACAGGGCTGGGGATACGCAGTATTTT. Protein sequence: CSVTYRAGDTQYF.

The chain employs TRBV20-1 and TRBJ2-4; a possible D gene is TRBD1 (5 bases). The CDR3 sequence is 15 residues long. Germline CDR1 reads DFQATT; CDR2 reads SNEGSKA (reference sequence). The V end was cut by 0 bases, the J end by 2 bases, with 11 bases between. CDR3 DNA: TGCAGTGCTAGAGATTTAGCAGGGCCCAAAAACATTCAGTACTTC. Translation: CSARDLAGPKNIQYF.

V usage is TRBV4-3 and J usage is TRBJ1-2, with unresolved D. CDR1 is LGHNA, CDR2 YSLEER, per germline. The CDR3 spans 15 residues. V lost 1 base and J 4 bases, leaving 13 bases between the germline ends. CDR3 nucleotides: TGCGCCAGCAGCCAAGGAAACCGGGTGGGCTATGGCTACACCTTC. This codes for CASSQGNRVGYGYTF.

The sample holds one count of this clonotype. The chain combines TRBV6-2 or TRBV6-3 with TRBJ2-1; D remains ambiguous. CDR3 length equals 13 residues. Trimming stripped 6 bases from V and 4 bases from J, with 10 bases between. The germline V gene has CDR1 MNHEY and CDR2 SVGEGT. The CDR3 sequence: CASRYSDYNEQFF. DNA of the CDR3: TGTGCCAGCAGATACAGCGATTACAATGAGCAGTTCTTC.

DNA of the CDR3: TGTGCCAGCAGTTTTTGGGGACAGGGTGGGGGAGAGACCCAGTACTTC. Protein sequence: CASSFWGQGGGETQYF. V and J are TRBV28 and TRBJ2-5, with 9 bases aligning to TRBD1. Germline assignment: CDR1 MDHEN and CDR2 SYDVKM. V lost 3 bases to trimming and J lost 4 bases; unmatched junction nucleotides: 9. The CDR3 is 16 amino acids.

The CDR3 sequence is CASSISSGGRETQYF. CDR3 DNA: TGTGCCAGCAGCATATCTAGCGGGGGTAGAGAGACCCAGTACTTC. The rearrangement joins TRBV7-2 to TRBJ2-5, with 10 bases lining up with TRBD2. The germline V gene has CDR1 SGHTA and CDR2 FQGNSA. The CDR3 length is 15 residues. Unmatched junction bases numbered 7, after V lost 5 bases and J lost 4 bases.

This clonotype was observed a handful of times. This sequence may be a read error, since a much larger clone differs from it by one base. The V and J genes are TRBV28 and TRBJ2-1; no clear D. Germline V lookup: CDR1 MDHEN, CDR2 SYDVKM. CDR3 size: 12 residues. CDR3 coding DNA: TGTGCCTGCAGTTTTGTATGGGATGAGCAGTTCTTC. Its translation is CACSFVWDEQFF.